The clone carrying this T cell receptor (beta chain) was seen a handful of times. The data originate from a study of identical twins. V dropped 3 bases and J dropped 4 bases, with 9 bases sitting between them. The CDR3 totals 13 residues. Germline CDR1 reads MNHNS; CDR2 reads SASEGT. MiXCR, applied by TCRdb to the 5' RACE reads, yields one record per CDR3 protein. The table includes some 900,000 distinct CDR3 sequences, roughly 12% detected once. A further study also used this sample, focusing on yellow fever vaccine responses in identical twins.

The chain uses TRBV6-1 and TRBJ1-1; D remains ambiguous. The sample taken for sequencing was PBMCs. The sequence derives from a woman aged 18-30 years in good health. CDR3 amino acids: CASSDIIGTEAFF. In nucleotides, the CDR3 is TGTGCCAGCAGTGATATTATTGGCACTGAAGCTTTCTTT.